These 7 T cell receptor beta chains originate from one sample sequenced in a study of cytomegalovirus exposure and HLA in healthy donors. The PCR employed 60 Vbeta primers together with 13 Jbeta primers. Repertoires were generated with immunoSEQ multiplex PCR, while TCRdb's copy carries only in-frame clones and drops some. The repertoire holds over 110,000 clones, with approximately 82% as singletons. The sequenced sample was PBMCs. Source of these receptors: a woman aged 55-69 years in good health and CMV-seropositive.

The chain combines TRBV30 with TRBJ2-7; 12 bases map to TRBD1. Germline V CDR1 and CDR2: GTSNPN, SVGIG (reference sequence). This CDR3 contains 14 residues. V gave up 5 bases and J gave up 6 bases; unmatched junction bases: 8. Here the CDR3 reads CAWSQGQGASEQYF. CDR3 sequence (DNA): TGTGCCTGGTCCCAGGGACAGGGGGCGTCCGAGCAGTACTTC.

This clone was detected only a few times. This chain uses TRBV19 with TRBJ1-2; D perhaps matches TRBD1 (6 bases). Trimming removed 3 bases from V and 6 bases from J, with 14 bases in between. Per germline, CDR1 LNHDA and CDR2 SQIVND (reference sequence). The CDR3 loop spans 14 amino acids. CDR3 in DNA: TGTGCCAGTAGTATCGGGACAACCAAGGATGGCTACACCTTC. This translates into CASSIGTTKDGYTF.

For the CDR3, the DNA is TGTGCCAGCAGACCAGCGGGGATACTTTGGCGCACAGATACGCAGTATTTT. This translates into CASRPAGILWRTDTQYF. The chain has TRBV5-6 and TRBJ2-3, with 7 bases matching TRBD2. The CDR3 has 17 amino acids. J was trimmed by 1 base and V by 5 bases; bases with no gene match: 13. Germline V gene sequence: CDR1 SGHDT, CDR2 YYEEEE.

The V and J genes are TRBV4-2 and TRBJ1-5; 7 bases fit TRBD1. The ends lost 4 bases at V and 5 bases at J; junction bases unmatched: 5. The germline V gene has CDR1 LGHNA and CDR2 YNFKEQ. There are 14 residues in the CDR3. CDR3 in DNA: TGTGCCAGCAGCCCTTCCAGGGGGGATCAGCCCCAGCATTTT. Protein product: CASSPSRGDQPQHF.

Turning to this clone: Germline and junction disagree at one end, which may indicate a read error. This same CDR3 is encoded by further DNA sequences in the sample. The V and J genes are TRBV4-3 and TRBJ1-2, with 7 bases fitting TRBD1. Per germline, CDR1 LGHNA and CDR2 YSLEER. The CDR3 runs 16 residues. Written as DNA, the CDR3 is TGCGCTAGCAGCCAGGAACCGGCAGGGGGGAGCTATGGCTACACCTTC. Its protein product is CASSQEPAGGSYGYTF.

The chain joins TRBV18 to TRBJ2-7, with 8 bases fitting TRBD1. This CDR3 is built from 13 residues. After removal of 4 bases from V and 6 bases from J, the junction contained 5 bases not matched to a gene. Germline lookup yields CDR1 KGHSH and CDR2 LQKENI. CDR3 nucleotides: TGTGCCAGCTCACACGCAGGGGGCGGCGAGCAGTACTTC. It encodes CASSHAGGGEQYF.

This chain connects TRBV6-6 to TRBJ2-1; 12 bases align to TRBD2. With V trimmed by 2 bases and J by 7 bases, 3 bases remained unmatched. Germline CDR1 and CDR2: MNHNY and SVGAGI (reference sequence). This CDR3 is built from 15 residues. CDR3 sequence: CASSYLAGGGNEQFF. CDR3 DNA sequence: TGTGCCAGCAGTTACCTAGCGGGAGGGGGGAATGAGCAGTTCTTC.